One sample yielded the 5 T cell receptor beta chains listed below, sequenced in a study of blood T cells in healthy people across ages. PCR was performed a second time for 7 to 11 cycles using a sample-barcoded 5' primer and a J-beta primer mix. Via MiXCR, TCRdb re-called the 5' RACE reads, giving one row per CDR3 protein. This table holds roughly 500,000 distinct CDR3 sequences, about 25% found once. The sample consisted of blood. The receptors derive from a woman aged 65 to 85 in good health.

The chain joins TRBV11-2 to TRBJ2-5; possibly TRBD1 or TRBD2 for D (5 bases each). Trimming removed 0 bases at V and 1 base at J, with 12 bases between. Germline CDR1 and CDR2: SGHAT and FQNNGV. There are 16 residues in the CDR3. The CDR3 bases are TGTGCCAGCAGCTTAGACCGAGGGACGGCCCAAGAGACCCAGTACTTC. Translating gives CASSLDRGTAQETQYF.

This clonotype was seen more than once but under ten times. CDR3 nucleotide sequence: TGTGCCAGCAGCTCCCTGGGGACCCGGGACTCCAAGGGGGATAACGGGGAGCTGTTTTTT. This encodes CASSSLGTRDSKGDNGELFF. The chain employs TRBV7-8 and TRBJ2-2, with D tentatively TRBD1 or TRBD2 (6 bases each). CDR3 length: 20 residues. The germline V gene has CDR1 SGHVS and CDR2 FQNEAQ. V gave up 4 bases and J gave up 7 bases, with 31 bases separating them.

This clonotype was detected once. The chain combines TRBV12-3 or TRBV12-4 with TRBJ1-2; D gene uncertain. This CDR3 contains 15 residues. V was cut by 2 bases and J by 4 bases, with 14 bases left in between. The CDR3 region is CASSLYGSLVYGYTF. Written as DNA, the CDR3 is TGTGCCAGCAGTTTATACGGCTCTCTGGTCTATGGCTACACCTTC.

The rearrangement links TRBV20-1 to TRBJ1-5; tentative D call: TRBD1 (5 bases). The V gene's germline CDR1 is DFQATT and CDR2 SNEGSKA (reference sequence). The V end was cut by 6 bases, the J end by 7 bases, with 19 bases between. The CDR3 runs to 14 residues. The CDR3 spells CSATKGAGPQPQHF. In DNA, the CDR3 is TGCAGTGCCACCAAAGGCGCAGGGCCGCAGCCCCAGCATTTT.

CDR3 DNA: TGCAGTGCTAGAGATGCCACGGAGTACCAAGAGACCCAGTACTTC. This codes for CSARDATEYQETQYF. This chain joins TRBV20-1 and TRBJ2-5, with D unclear. The V gene's germline CDR1 is DFQATT and CDR2 SNEGSKA (reference sequence). The length of the CDR3 is 15 residues. V was cut by 0 bases and J by 0 bases, with 11 bases left in between.